This T cell receptor beta chain was sequenced during a study of T cells in Graves' hyperthyroidism and ophthalmopathy. Overall study findings and caveats: Most thyroid clonotypes with frequency above 0.001 were detected in blood.

This sample holds PBMCs from 9.5 to 10 ml fresh peripheral blood. The germline CDR1 and CDR2 sequences are SGHRS and YFSETQ. V was pared by 0 bases and J by 7 bases, with 8 bases between. The CDR3 is 14 residues long. Amplification of TCR beta CDR3 regions used RNA as the template. First-round RT-PCR with HTBI primers amplified the TCR CDR3 region. TCRdb analysed the multiplex PCR reads with MiXCR anew, one entry per CDR3 protein. This sample has 350,000 to 450,000 distinct CDR3 sequences; about an eighth occur once, and the top ten carry around 28%. This clonotype was seen at least ten times. The antigen is unknown.

The material sequenced was blood. The TCR originated in a man between 45 and 60 years old with Graves' ophthalmopathy. V gene TRBV5-1 combines with J gene TRBJ1-6, with D unresolved. The CDR3 sequence: CASSLDPGNSPLHF. The CDR3 DNA follows: TGCGCCAGCAGCTTGGATCCGGGGAATTCACCCCTCCACTTT.